This record looks at one TCR beta chain sequence and its context. The antigen is undetermined. The data originate from a study of shared clonotypes between healthy human individuals. Study details: For every donor, three CD4 naive, three CD4 memory, two CD8 naive and one CD8 memory plates were used. Study-level results: With several donors compared, around 5% of naive CD4 clonotypes were shared. Estimated richness values were generally larger in naive subsets than in memory subsets.

Naive CD8 populations comprised CD45RO-negative cells positively selected for CCR7, excluding terminally differentiated effector memory CD45RA+ cells. The CDR3 is 16 amino acids. The trim removed 4 bases at V and 14 bases at J, leaving 19 bases unmatched. CDR1 and CDR2 (germline): MNHNY, SVGAGI (reference sequence). Libraries were prepared by immunoSEQ multiplex PCR; TCRdb keeps only in-frame clonotypes and omits some of them. The table includes under 1 million clones, 80% to 95% detected once. Sequencing was performed on naive CD8+ T cells sorted from blood. This sequence originates from a young man in good health. This chain links TRBV6-6 with TRBJ2-1, with 8 bases fitting TRBD1. The CDR3 loop is CASSSQTRGQGVYEFF. The CDR3 nucleotides are TGTGCCAGCAGTTCCCAGACCAGGGGGCAGGGAGTGTATGAGTTCTTC.